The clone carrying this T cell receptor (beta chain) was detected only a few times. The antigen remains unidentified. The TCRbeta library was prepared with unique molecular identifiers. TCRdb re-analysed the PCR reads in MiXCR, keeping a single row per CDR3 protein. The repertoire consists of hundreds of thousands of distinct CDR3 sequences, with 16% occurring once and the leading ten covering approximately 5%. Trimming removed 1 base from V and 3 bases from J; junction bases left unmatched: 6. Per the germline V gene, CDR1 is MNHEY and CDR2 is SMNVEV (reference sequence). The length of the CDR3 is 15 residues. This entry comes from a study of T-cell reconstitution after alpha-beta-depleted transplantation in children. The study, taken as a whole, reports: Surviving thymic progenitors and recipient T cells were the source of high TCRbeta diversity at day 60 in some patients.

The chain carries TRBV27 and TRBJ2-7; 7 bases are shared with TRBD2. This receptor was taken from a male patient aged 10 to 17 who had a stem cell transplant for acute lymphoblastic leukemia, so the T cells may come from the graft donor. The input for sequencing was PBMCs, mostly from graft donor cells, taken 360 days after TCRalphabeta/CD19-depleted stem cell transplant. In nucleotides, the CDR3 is TGTGCCAGCAGTTTATATCGTCTAGCGGACTACGAGCAGTACTTC. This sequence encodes CASSLYRLADYEQYF.